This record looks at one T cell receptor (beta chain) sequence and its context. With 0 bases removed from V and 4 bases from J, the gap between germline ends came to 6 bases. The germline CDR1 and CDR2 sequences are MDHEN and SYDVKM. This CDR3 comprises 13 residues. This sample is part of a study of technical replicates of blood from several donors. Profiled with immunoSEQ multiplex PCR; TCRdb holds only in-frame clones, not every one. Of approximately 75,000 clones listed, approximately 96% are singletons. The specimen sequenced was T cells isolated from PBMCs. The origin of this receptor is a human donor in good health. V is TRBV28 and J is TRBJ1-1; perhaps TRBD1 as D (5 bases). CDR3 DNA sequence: TGTGCCAGCAGTTTATGGGGGGGCACTGAAGCTTTCTTT. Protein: CASSLWGGTEAFF. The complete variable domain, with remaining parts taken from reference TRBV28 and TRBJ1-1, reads DVKVTQSSRYLVKRTGEKVFLECVQDMDHENMFWYRQDPGLGLRLIYFSYDVKMKEKGDIPEGYSVSREKKERFSLILESASTNQTSMYLCASSLWGGTEAFFGQGTRLTVV.